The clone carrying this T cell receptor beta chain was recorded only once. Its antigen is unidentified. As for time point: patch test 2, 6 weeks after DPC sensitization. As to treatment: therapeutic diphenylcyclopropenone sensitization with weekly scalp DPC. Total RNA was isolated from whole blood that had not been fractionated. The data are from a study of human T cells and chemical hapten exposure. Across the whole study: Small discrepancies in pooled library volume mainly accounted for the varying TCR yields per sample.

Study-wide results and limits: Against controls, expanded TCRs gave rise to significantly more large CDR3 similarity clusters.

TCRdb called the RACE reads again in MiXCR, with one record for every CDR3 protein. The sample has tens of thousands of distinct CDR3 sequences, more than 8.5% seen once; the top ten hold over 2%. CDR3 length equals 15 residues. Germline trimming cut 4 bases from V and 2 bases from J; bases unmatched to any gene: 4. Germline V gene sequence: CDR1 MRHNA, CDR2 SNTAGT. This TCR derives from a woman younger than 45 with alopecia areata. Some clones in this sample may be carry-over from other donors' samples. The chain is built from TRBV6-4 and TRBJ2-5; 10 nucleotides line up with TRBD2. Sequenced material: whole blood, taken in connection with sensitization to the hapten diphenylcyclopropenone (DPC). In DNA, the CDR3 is TGTGCCAGCAGTGCATTAGCGGGAGGACAAGAGACCCAGTACTTC. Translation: CASSALAGGQETQYF.